The 28 T cell receptor beta chains reported below all come from one sample, sequenced in a study of T-cell reconstitution after alpha-beta-depleted transplantation in children. The authors prepared the TCRbeta library with unique molecular identifiers. One entry per CDR3 protein results from TCRdb running MiXCR on the PCR reads. The sample lists more than 550,000 distinct CDR3 sequences; more than 9% were seen once. The sequences come from PBMCs from the stem cell graft donor, collected from the stem cell graft. The receptors were gathered from a human donor who donated a stem cell graft to a child with acute myeloid leukemia.

This clonotype has only a few counts. The gene calls are TRBV6-1 and TRBJ2-5; 7 nucleotides line up with TRBD1. The CDR3 sequence is 16 residues long. V dropped 7 bases and J dropped 6; count of bases not matched to a gene: 17. Germline values: CDR1 MNHNS, CDR2 SASEGT. The CDR3 is CASTKPVQGTEKTQYF. The CDR3 nucleotides read TGTGCCAGCACCAAACCCGTACAGGGGACGGAAAAGACCCAGTACTTC.

The chain combines TRBV9 with TRBJ2-1, with 8 bases matching TRBD2. CDR1 and CDR2 (germline): SGDLS, YYNGEE. The CDR3 runs to 16 residues. V shed 0 bases, J shed 8 bases, and the junction held 10 bases outside the gene matches. The CDR3 spells CASSVGQRETLHEQFF. CDR3 nucleotide sequence: TGTGCCAGCAGCGTAGGTCAGCGGGAGACCCTCCATGAGCAGTTCTTC.

This clonotype was counted many times. V gene TRBV29-1 combines with J gene TRBJ2-7; D gene ambiguous. From germline, CDR1 is SQVTM and CDR2 ANQGSEA. The CDR3 is 12 amino acids. V lost 1 base, J lost 6 bases, and 10 bases lay in between. CDR3 nucleotides: TGCAGCGTTGAAGTAGGGATTGGCGAGCAGTACTTC. This translates into CSVEVGIGEQYF.

Only a few counts were recorded for this clonotype. This chain links TRBV28 with TRBJ2-7, with D unclear. The CDR3 has 12 residues. Germline CDR1 and CDR2: MDHEN and SYDVKM. V dropped 4 bases and J dropped 5 bases, with 9 bases sitting between them. This CDR3 is CASSSDVNEQYF. Here the CDR3 DNA reads TGTGCCAGCAGTTCGGATGTGAACGAGCAGTACTTC. Filled out from reference TRBV28 and TRBJ2-7, the complete variable domain reads DVKVTQSSRYLVKRTGEKVFLECVQDMDHENMFWYRQDPGLGLRLIYFSYDVKMKEKGDIPEGYSVSREKKERFSLILESASTNQTSMYLCASSSDVNEQYFGPGTRLTVT.

The chain recombines TRBV27 with TRBJ1-6; TRBD1 might be the D (5 bases). Trimming shortened V by 3 bases and J by 9 bases, and 12 bases separated the two germline ends. The length of the CDR3 is 14 residues. Germline V CDR1 and CDR2: MNHEY, SMNVEV (reference sequence). This chain's CDR3 is CASSFGQGGSPLHF. The CDR3 coding sequence is TGTGCCAGCAGTTTCGGTCAGGGAGGTTCACCCCTCCACTTT.

This clonotype appeared many times. The chain combines TRBV27 with TRBJ1-2, with D hard to call. Per the germline V gene, CDR1 is MNHEY and CDR2 is SMNVEV (reference sequence). This CDR3 is built from 13 residues. V lost 2 bases and J lost 0, with 4 bases in between. Written as DNA, the CDR3 is TGTGCCAGCAGTTTAATTGCTAACTATGGCTACACCTTC. It encodes CASSLIANYGYTF.

The V gene is TRBV6-5, the J gene TRBJ1-2; tentative D call: TRBD1 (6 bases). CDR1 and CDR2 (germline): MNHEY, SVGAGI. The CDR3 runs 14 residues. Between the trimmed V and J ends, which lost 6 bases and 3 bases, there was a span of 14 bases. CDR3 loop: CASSYGQRDYGYTF. CDR3 in DNA: TGTGCCAGCAGCTATGGACAGCGGGACTATGGCTACACCTTC.

This clonotype has a handful of counts. The gene calls are TRBV4-2 and TRBJ2-1, with D possibly matching TRBD2 (6 bases). V lost 6 bases, J lost 3 bases, and 12 bases lay in between. The CDR3 is 14 residues long. CDR1 is LGHNA and CDR2 is YNFKEQ in the germline V gene. CDR3 protein: CASSPGLNYNEQFF. DNA for the CDR3: TGTGCCAGCAGTCCGGGACTTAACTACAATGAGCAGTTCTTC.

This clonotype has just a few counts. The chain links TRBV29-1 to TRBJ1-2; 8 bases map to TRBD1. The germline V gene has CDR1 SQVTM and CDR2 ANQGSEA. V lost 5 bases, J lost 2 bases, and 7 bases stayed unmatched. The CDR3 consists of 14 residues. In DNA form, the CDR3 reads TGCAGCGTTTACTCGACAGGGGCGAACTATGGCTACACCTTC. This encodes CSVYSTGANYGYTF.

This clonotype was seen a few times. A single base separates this from a much larger clone, so it may be a read error. The CDR3: CASSLSPSGANVLTF. CDR3 coding DNA: TGTGCCAGCAGTTTAAGCCCCTCTGGGGCCAACGTCCTGACTTTC. V and J are TRBV12-3 or TRBV12-4 and TRBJ2-6, with unresolved D. V was trimmed by 2 bases and J by 0 bases, leaving 5 bases between them. This CDR3 has 15 amino acids.

This clonotype has more than one count but fewer than ten. This chain uses TRBV7-9 with TRBJ2-7, with D possibly TRBD2 on 9 matching bases. Trimming removed 1 base at V and 5 bases at J, with 21 bases between. Germline CDR1 and CDR2: SEHNR and FQNEAQ (reference sequence). The CDR3 contains 17 residues. The CDR3 nucleotides are TGTGCCAGCAGCTTAGAACAGGGGGTAGCGGGGGTCCACGAGCAGTACTTC. Translated, it gives CASSLEQGVAGVHEQYF. The whole variable domain, remainder taken from reference TRBV7-9 and TRBJ2-7, is DTGVSQNPRHKITKRGQNVTFRCDPISEHNRLYWYRQTLGQGPEFLTYFQNEAQLEKSRLLSDRFSAERPKGSFSTLEIQRTEQGDSAMYLCASSLEQGVAGVHEQYFGPGTRLTVT.

This clonotype was seen many times. The chain uses TRBV11-2 and TRBJ2-2; 8 nucleotides line up with TRBD2. Germline V gene sequence: CDR1 SGHAT, CDR2 FQNNGV. The CDR3 consists of 14 residues. With V trimmed by 8 bases and J by 6 bases, 8 bases remained unmatched. The CDR3 loop is CASRPGLDSGELFF. CDR3 bases: TGTGCCAGCCGTCCGGGACTAGATTCCGGGGAGCTGTTTTTT.

The chain links TRBV6-5 to TRBJ2-7; D is possibly TRBD2 (11 bases). The CDR3 contains 18 residues. The V end lost 6 bases, the J end lost 2 bases, and 26 bases lay between the germline ends. Germline CDR1 reads MNHEY; CDR2 reads SVGAGI. Here the CDR3 reads CASRPGTGVLAGAYEQYF. CDR3 bases: TGTGCCAGCAGGCCGGGGACAGGGGTACTAGCGGGAGCCTACGAGCAGTACTTC.

A single count supports this clonotype. V is TRBV27 and J is TRBJ2-3; 7 positions agree with TRBD2. The CDR3 runs to 14 residues. Germline CDR1 and CDR2: MNHEY and SMNVEV (reference sequence). V shed 4 bases, J shed 4 bases, and the junction held 5 bases outside the gene matches. The CDR3 protein is CASSSGTKADTQYF. CDR3 bases: TGTGCCAGCAGTTCAGGGACTAAGGCAGATACGCAGTATTTT.

This clonotype was detected only a few times. V and J are TRBV6-2 or TRBV6-3 and TRBJ2-3; a possible D gene is TRBD2 (5 bases). The CDR3 is made up of 17 amino acids. V was clipped by 2 bases and J by 4 bases, with 19 bases between them. Germline V gene lookup returns CDR1 MNHEY and CDR2 SVGEGT. CDR3 coding DNA: TGTGCCAGCAGTTACGAGCGCGGAGGCCCAACCCCAGATACGCAGTATTTT. The encoded protein is CASSYERGGPTPDTQYF.

The table lists this clonotype with many counts. The chain recombines TRBV12-3 or TRBV12-4 with TRBJ1-2, with D unresolved. This CDR3 is 11 amino acids long. V shed 4 bases and J shed 1 base, with 1 base lying between them. CDR3 sequence (DNA): TGTGCCAGCAGTTATAACTATGGCTACACCTTC. Residues: CASSYNYGYTF.

The rearrangement uses TRBV3-1 and TRBJ2-7, with D perhaps matching TRBD1 or TRBD2 (5 bases each). Germline CDR1 and CDR2: LGHDT and YNNKEL (reference sequence). The CDR3 loop spans 12 amino acids. V lost 2 bases and J lost 7, with 9 bases in between. The CDR3 is CASSQFEGEQYF. DNA for the CDR3: TGTGCCAGCAGCCAATTTGAGGGGGAGCAGTACTTC.

The rearrangement links TRBV5-1 to TRBJ2-1, with TRBD2 matching 11 bases. Germline V gives CDR1 SGHRS, CDR2 YFSETQ. The CDR3 spans 15 residues. The trim removed 4 bases at V and 8 bases at J, leaving 8 bases unmatched. In DNA form, the CDR3 reads TGCGCCAGCAGCCTGGCGGGACTAGCGGTCGATGAGCAGTTCTTC. Its translation is CASSLAGLAVDEQFF.

This rearrangement joins TRBV7-2 to TRBJ2-1, with 13 positions matching TRBD2. Germline V lookup: CDR1 SGHTA, CDR2 FQGNSA. Trimming removed 5 bases from V and 7 bases from J; junction bases left unmatched: 5. This CDR3 region has 15 residues. The CDR3 spells CASSKGLAGRNEQFF. Written as DNA, the CDR3 is TGTGCCAGCAGCAAGGGACTAGCGGGAAGGAATGAGCAGTTCTTC.

This chain joins TRBV20-1 and TRBJ2-4; tentatively, D is TRBD2 (6 bases). The length of the CDR3 is 15 residues. The germline CDR1 and CDR2 sequences are DFQATT and SNEGSKA (reference sequence). Trimming stripped 4 bases from V and 7 bases from J, with 20 bases between. The CDR3 here is CSATGVAVGVNIQYF. The CDR3 DNA reads as TGCAGTGCTACGGGGGTCGCAGTGGGTGTCAACATTCAGTACTTC.

This clonotype was counted only a few times. The rearrangement joins TRBV27 to TRBJ2-1; 16 bases map to TRBD2. Trimming cost V 6 bases and J 8 bases; bases outside gene matches: 16. The CDR3 loop spans 19 amino acids. Per the germline V gene, CDR1 is MNHEY and CDR2 is SMNVEV (reference sequence). The CDR3 loop reads CASRNSPGLAGGRVDEQFF. In DNA, the CDR3 is TGTGCCAGCAGAAATTCTCCGGGACTAGCGGGAGGGAGGGTGGATGAGCAGTTCTTC.

DNA of the CDR3: TGTGCCACCAGCTCAACGACTAGCGGGGACACAGATACGCAGTATTTT. Translating it yields CATSSTTSGDTDTQYF. This rearrangement joins TRBV15 to TRBJ2-3; TRBD2 matches 11 bases. The junction had 6 bases not matched to a gene; V was cut back by 5 bases and J by 2 bases. The CDR3 length is 16 residues. Germline V gives CDR1 LNHNV, CDR2 YYDKDF (reference sequence).

The chain is built from TRBV4-2 and TRBJ2-3; D is uncertain. Germline loops: CDR1 LGHNA, CDR2 YNFKEQ. The CDR3 covers 16 residues. The V and J ends lost 7 bases and 1 base respectively, with 18 bases between them. The CDR3 loop reads CASNPWAGEGTDTQYF. The CDR3 coding sequence is TGTGCCAGCAATCCGTGGGCCGGAGAGGGCACAGATACGCAGTATTTT.

This chain links TRBV29-1 with TRBJ2-1; TRBD1 or TRBD2 may be the D gene (5 bases each). The V end was cut by 7 bases, the J end by 0 bases, with 13 bases between. Germline V lookup: CDR1 SQVTM, CDR2 ANQGSEA. The CDR3 runs 14 residues. The CDR3 DNA sequence: TGCAGCGGCAGGGACCCGAGCTCCTACAATGAGCAGTTCTTC. It codes for CSGRDPSSYNEQFF.

This clonotype appeared a few times. Here the CDR3 reads CASSSRDRDLYEQYF. The CDR3 bases are TGTGCCAGCAGCTCGCGGGACAGGGATCTCTACGAGCAGTACTTC. The V and J genes are TRBV7-2 and TRBJ2-7; 9 positions agree with TRBD1. This CDR3 spans 15 amino acids. The V gene end was trimmed by 4 bases and the J gene end by 3 bases; junction bases not matched to a gene: 7. In germline, CDR1 is SGHTA, CDR2 FQGNSA.

This sequence joins TRBV5-1 and TRBJ2-3; no definite D call. Germline CDR1 is SGHRS and CDR2 is YFSETQ. The germline V and J ends were trimmed by 0 bases and 5 bases, with 10 bases remaining between them. CDR3 length: 14 residues. The CDR3 spells CASSLAYPQDTQYF. CDR3 coding DNA: TGCGCCAGCAGCTTGGCCTACCCCCAAGATACGCAGTATTTT.

The V and J genes are TRBV20-1 and TRBJ2-7, with 7 positions matching TRBD2. Germline-derived CDR1 and CDR2 are DFQATT and SNEGSKA (reference sequence). With 3 bases clipped from V and 2 bases from J, the junction kept 13 bases outside the gene matches. The CDR3 runs to 16 residues. The CDR3 DNA follows: TGCAGTGCTAGGGCCCCCGGGGTAGCGGGTACCTACGAGCAGTACTTC. Translating it yields CSARAPGVAGTYEQYF.

This clonotype was counted at least ten times. V usage is TRBV7-2 and J usage is TRBJ2-2; D not certain. V lost 8 bases, J lost 0 bases, and 10 bases lay in between. Germline V gene lookup returns CDR1 SGHTA and CDR2 FQGNSA. The CDR3 has 14 residues. The DNA of the CDR3 is TGTGCCAGCGAAGGACCCGCGAACACCGGGGAGCTGTTTTTT. This encodes CASEGPANTGELFF.